One TCR beta chain is described in this entry. Its antigen is still unknown. V gave up 5 bases and J gave up 8 bases, with 13 bases separating them. CDR3 length: 13 amino acids. Germline CDR1 LNHDA, CDR2 SQIVND (reference sequence). The sample is drawn from a study of glioma-infiltrating T cells after dendritic cell vaccination. Study results and caveats: Higher TCR clonality did not directly relate to longer survival.

Amplification used 60 V beta primers and 13 J beta primers. Assay: immunoSEQ multiplex PCR; the TCRdb copy retains only in-frame clones and omits some. The sample includes some 10,000 clones, about 80% of them seen just once. Described time point: after dendritic cell vaccination, including at tumor progression/relapse. None of the glioblastoma patients had an isocitrate dehydrogenase mutation. The receptor's source is a human donor with glioblastoma. The material was blood, obtained after dendritic cell vaccination. The chain couples TRBV19 to TRBJ2-1; D is possibly TRBD2 (5 bases). CDR3 region: CASSPPQEDEQFF. CDR3 in DNA: TGTGCCAGTAGTCCCCCCCAGGAGGATGAGCAGTTCTTC.